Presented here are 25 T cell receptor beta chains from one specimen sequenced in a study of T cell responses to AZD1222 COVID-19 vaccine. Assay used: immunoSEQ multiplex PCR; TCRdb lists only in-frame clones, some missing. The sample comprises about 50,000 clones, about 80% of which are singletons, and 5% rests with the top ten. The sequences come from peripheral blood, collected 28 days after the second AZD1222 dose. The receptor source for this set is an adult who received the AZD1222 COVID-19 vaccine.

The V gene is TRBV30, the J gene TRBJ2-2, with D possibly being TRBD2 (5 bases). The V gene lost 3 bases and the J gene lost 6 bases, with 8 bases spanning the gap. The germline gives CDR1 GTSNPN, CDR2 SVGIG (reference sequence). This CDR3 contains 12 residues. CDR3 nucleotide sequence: TGTGCCTGGAGAGGAGGCGCCGGGGAGCTGTTTTTT. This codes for CAWRGGAGELFF.

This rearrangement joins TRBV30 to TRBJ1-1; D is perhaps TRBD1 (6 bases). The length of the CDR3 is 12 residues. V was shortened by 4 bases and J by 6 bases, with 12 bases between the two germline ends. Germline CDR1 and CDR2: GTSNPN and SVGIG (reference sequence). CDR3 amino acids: CAWNTGAPEAFF. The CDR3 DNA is TGTGCCTGGAATACGGGGGCCCCTGAAGCTTTCTTT.

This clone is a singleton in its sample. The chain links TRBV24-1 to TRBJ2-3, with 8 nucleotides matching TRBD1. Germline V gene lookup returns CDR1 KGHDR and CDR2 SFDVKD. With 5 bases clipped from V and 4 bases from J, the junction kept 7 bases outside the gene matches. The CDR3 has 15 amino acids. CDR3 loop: CATSALGQGADTQYF. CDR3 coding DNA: TGTGCCACCAGTGCCCTCGGACAGGGAGCAGATACGCAGTATTTT.

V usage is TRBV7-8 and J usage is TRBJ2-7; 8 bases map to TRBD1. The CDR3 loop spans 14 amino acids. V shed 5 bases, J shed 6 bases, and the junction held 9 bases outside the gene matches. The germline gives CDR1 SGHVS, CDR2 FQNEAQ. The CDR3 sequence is CASSPGQGFGEQYV. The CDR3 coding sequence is TGTGCCAGCAGCCCAGGACAGGGTTTCGGCGAGCAGTACGTC.

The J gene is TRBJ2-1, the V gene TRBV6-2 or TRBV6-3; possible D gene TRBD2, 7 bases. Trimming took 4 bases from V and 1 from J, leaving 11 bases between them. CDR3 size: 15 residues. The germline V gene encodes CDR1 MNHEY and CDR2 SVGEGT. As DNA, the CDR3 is TGTGCCAGCAGTTCGGCGGGGGCTTCCTACAATGAGCAGTTCTTC. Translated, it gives CASSSAGASYNEQFF.

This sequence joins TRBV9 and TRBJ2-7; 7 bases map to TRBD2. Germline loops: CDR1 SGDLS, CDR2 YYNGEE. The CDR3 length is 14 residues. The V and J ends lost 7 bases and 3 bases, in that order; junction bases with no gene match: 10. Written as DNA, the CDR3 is TGTGCCAGCGGCCGAAGCGGGAAGGACTACGAGCAGTACTTC. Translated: CASGRSGKDYEQYF.

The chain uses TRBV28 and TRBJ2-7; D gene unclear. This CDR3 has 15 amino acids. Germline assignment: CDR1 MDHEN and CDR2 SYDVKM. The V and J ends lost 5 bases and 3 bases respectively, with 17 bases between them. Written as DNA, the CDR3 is TGTGCCAGCAGTCCCCGTGGAAGGGTCGGCTACGAGCAGTACTTC. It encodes CASSPRGRVGYEQYF.

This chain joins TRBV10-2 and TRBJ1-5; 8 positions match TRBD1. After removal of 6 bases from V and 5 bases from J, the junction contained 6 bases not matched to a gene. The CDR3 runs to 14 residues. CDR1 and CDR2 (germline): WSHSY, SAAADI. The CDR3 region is CASSPDRGDQPQHF. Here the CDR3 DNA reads TGCGCCAGCAGCCCCGACAGGGGTGATCAGCCCCAGCATTTT.

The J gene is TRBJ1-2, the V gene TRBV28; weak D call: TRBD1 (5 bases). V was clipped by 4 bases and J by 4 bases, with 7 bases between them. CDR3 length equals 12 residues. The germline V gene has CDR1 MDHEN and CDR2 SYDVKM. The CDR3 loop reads CASSSGFYGYTF. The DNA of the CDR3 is TGTGCCAGCAGTTCAGGGTTCTATGGCTACACCTTC.

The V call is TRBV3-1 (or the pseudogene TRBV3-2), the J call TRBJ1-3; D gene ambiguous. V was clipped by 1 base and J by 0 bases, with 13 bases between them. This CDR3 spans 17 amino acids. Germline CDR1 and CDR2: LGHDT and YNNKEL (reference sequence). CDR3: CASSQGPHGPSGNTIYF. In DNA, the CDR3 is TGTGCCAGCAGCCAAGGTCCCCATGGACCCTCTGGAAACACCATATATTTT.

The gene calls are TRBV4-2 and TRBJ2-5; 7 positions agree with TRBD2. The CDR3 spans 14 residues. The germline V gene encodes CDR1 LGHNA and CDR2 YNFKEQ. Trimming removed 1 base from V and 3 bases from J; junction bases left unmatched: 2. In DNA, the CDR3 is TGTGCCAGCAGCCAAGTAGGGAGGGAAGAGACCCAGTACTTC. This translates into CASSQVGREETQYF.

The CDR3: CASSLYGYGRNTEAFF. In DNA, the CDR3 is TGTGCCAGCAGTTTATACGGTTATGGTAGGAACACTGAAGCTTTCTTT. J is TRBJ1-1 and V is TRBV28, with no clear D. Germline CDR1 MDHEN, CDR2 SYDVKM. This CDR3 spans 16 amino acids. The ends were cut back, 1 base at V and 1 base at J, with 13 bases in the middle.

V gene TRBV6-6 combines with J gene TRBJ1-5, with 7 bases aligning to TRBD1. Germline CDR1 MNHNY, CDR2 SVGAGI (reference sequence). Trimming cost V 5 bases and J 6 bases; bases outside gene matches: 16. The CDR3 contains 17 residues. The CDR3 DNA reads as TGTGCCAGCAGTCCCAGCTCAAGGGGGCAGGGCAGTCAGCCCCAGCATTTT. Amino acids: CASSPSSRGQGSQPQHF.

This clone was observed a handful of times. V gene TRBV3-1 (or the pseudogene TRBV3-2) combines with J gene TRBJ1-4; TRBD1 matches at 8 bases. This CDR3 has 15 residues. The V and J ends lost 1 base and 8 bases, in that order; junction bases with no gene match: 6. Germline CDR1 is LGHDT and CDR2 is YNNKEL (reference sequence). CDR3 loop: CASSQGTGGREKLFF. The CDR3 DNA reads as TGTGCCAGCAGCCAAGGTACAGGGGGGAGAGAAAAACTGTTTTTT.

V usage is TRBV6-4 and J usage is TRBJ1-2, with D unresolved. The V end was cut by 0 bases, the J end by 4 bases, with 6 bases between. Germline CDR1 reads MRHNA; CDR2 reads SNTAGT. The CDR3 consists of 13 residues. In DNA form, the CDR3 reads TGTGCCAGCAGTGACTCGGCTGGCTATGGCTACACCTTC. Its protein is CASSDSAGYGYTF.

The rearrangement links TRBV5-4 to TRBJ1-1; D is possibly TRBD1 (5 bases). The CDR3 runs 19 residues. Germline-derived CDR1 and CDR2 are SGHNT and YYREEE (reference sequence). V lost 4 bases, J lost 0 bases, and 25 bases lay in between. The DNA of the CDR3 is TGTGCCAGCAGCCCAACGGGCTCGAATACGGGGCTGGTGAACACTGAAGCTTTCTTT. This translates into CASSPTGSNTGLVNTEAFF.

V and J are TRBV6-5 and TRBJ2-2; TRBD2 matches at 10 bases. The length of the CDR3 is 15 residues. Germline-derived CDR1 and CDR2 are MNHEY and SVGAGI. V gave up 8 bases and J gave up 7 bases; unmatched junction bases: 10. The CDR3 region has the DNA TGTGCCAGCGCGCGTCAAATAGCGGGGGGCGGGGAGCTGTTTTTT. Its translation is CASARQIAGGGELFF.

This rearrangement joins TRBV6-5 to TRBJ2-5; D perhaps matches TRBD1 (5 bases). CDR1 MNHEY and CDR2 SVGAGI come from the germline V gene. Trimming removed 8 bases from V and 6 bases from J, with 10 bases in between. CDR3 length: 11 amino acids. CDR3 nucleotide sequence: TGTGCCAGCGGGGCTCACCAGACCCAGTACTTC. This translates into CASGAHQTQYF.

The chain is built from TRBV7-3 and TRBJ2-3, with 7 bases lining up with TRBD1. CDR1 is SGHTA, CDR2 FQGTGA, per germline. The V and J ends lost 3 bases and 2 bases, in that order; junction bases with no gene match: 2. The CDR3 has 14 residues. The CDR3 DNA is TGTGCCAGCAGCTTGGGACAGATCACAGATACGCAGTATTTT. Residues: CASSLGQITDTQYF.

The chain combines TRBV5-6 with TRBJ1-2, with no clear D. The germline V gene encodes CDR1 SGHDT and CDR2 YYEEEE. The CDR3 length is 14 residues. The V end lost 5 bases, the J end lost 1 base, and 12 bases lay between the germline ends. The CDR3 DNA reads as TGTGCCAGCAGGCCCCGCGCACTTAACTATGGCTACACCTTC. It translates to CASRPRALNYGYTF.

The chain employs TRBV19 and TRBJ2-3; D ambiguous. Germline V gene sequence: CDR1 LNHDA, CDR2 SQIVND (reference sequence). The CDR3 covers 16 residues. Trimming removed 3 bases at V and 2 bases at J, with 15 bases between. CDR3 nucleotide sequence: TGTGCCAGTAGTATTAGACCAGGCAGGTACACAGATACGCAGTATTTT. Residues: CASSIRPGRYTDTQYF.

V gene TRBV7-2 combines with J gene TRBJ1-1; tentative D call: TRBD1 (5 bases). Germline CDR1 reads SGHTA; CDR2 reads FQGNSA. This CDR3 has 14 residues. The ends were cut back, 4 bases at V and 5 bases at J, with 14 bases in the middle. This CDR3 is CASSYLGGGTEAFF. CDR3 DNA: TGTGCCAGCAGCTACCTTGGGGGTGGGACTGAAGCTTTCTTT.

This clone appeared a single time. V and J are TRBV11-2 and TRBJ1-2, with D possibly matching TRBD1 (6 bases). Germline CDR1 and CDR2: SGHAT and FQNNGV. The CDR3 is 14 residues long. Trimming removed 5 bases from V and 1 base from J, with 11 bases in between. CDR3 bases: TGTGCCAGCAGCCAGGGGACCATTAACTATGGCTACACCTTC. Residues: CASSQGTINYGYTF.

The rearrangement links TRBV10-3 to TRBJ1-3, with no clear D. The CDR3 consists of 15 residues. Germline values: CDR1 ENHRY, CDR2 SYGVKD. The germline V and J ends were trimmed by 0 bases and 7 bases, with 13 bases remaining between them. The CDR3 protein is CAISESAGRRNTIYF. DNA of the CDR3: TGTGCCATCAGTGAGTCGGCCGGTCGGCGGAACACCATATATTTT.

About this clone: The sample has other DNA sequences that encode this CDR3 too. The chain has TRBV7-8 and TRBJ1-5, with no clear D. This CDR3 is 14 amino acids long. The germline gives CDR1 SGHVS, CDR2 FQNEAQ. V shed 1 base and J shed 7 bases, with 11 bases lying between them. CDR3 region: CASSLDRGGQPQHF. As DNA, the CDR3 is TGTGCCAGCAGCTTAGATCGAGGCGGGCAGCCCCAGCATTTT.